The sequence of this T cell receptor beta chain was determined in a study of cytomegalovirus exposure and HLA in healthy donors. Study findings and constraints: TCR sequences were mostly rare, though some public TCRs occurred in many donors. The classifier reportedly diagnosed cytomegalovirus status with high specificity and sensitivity. The study put about 180 TCR beta chains on its list as cytomegalovirus-associated.

Donors came from a validation cohort of about 110 subjects, distinct from the first 666-subject cohort. This table comes from immunoSEQ multiplex PCR, and its TCRdb copy is limited to in-frame clones, with some not included. The sample carries 200,000 to 300,000 clones, 80% to 90% recorded once. From germline, CDR1 is SGHVS and CDR2 FNYEAQ. The germline V and J ends were trimmed by 4 bases and 3 bases, with 4 bases remaining between them. This CDR3 is built from 11 residues. Only a few counts were recorded for this clone. Its antigen is currently unknown. Sequencing was performed on PBMCs. The J gene is TRBJ2-7, the V gene TRBV7-6; D gene unclear. The sequence came from a man aged 18 to 29 in good health and CMV-seronegative. The CDR3 protein is CASSSDYEQYF. The CDR3 DNA is TGTGCCAGCAGCTCAGACTACGAGCAGTACTTC.